Below, one TCR beta chain is given with its context. The source of the sample is a study of OX40 agonist ivuxolimab in advanced cancers. The protocol was immunoSEQ multiplex PCR, while the TCRdb copy is restricted to in-frame clones and leaves out a portion. This table holds around 55,000 clones, around 87% found once. Germline V CDR1 and CDR2: ENHRY, SYGVKD. This CDR3 spans 13 amino acids. Trimming removed 3 bases at V and 4 bases at J, with 8 bases between. Material: CD4+ or CD8+ T cells sorted from blood, obtained in a trial of the OX40 agonist ivuxolimab. The clonotype comes from an adult with an advanced solid tumor such as melanoma, head and neck, liver or kidney cancer. The rearrangement joins TRBV10-3 to TRBJ2-3, with D unclear. CDR3 DNA: TGTGCCATCAGTGACGGAGTCCCAGATACGCAGTATTTT. As protein: CAISDGVPDTQYF.